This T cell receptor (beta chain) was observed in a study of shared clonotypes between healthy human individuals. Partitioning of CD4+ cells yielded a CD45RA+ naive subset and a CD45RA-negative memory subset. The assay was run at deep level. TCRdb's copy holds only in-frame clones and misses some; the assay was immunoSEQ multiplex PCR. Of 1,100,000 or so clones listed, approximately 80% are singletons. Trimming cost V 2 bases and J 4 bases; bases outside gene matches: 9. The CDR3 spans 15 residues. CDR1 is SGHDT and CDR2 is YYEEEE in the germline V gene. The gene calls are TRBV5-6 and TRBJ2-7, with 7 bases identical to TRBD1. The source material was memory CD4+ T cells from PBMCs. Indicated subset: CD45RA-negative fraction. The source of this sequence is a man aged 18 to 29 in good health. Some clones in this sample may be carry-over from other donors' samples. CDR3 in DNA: TGTGCCAGCAGCTTCGGGACAGCCAGACGGTACGAGCAGTACTTC. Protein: CASSFGTARRYEQYF.